Below, 24 T cell receptor beta chains from the same sample are listed, as sequenced in a study of shared clonotypes between healthy human individuals. The repertoire was sequenced with immunoSEQ multiplex PCR; TCRdb's copy has only in-frame clones and lacks some. This sample has approximately 2.1 million clones; more than 85% occur once, and the top ten carry 0.35% to 0.45%. Source material: naive CD4+ T cells from PBMCs. Subset meaning: CD45RA+ positively selected. The receptors here all came from a man younger than 35 in good health. Some clones in this sample may be carry-over from other donors' samples.

This clone was observed a single time. V is TRBV7-9 and J is TRBJ2-5, with D hard to call. The CDR3 has 13 amino acids. The germline gives CDR1 SEHNR, CDR2 FQNEAQ (reference sequence). Trimming took off 5 bases at V and 1 base at J, with 8 bases between the two ends. CDR3 sequence reads: CASSLSPQETQYF. As DNA, the CDR3 is TGTGCCAGCAGCCTGAGCCCCCAAGAGACCCAGTACTTC.

This clone was seen once. Distinct nucleotide sequences in the sample also encode this CDR3. The chain recombines TRBV10-3 with TRBJ2-3; a possible D gene is TRBD2 (6 bases). Trimming took 3 bases from V and 0 from J, leaving 10 bases between them. The CDR3 loop spans 15 amino acids. CDR1 is ENHRY and CDR2 is SYGVKD in the germline V gene. CDR3 residues: CAISESRGSTDTQYF. In nucleotides, the CDR3 is TGTGCCATCAGTGAATCGCGGGGAAGCACAGATACGCAGTATTTT.

The V gene is TRBV11-2, the J gene TRBJ1-1, with 7 bases fitting TRBD1. Germline-derived CDR1 and CDR2 are SGHAT and FQNNGV. Trimming took 2 bases from V and 1 from J; bases not matched to a gene: 7. The CDR3 has 16 residues. The CDR3 spells CASSLRFRDRNTEAFF. In DNA form, the CDR3 reads TGTGCCAGCAGCTTACGTTTTCGGGACAGGAACACTGAAGCTTTCTTT.

On this clone: This sample also contains other DNA sequences that code for the same CDR3. This sequence joins TRBV5-4 and TRBJ1-5, with 8 bases identical to TRBD1. Germline loops: CDR1 SGHNT, CDR2 YYREEE (reference sequence). CDR3 length equals 14 residues. The ends lost 0 bases at V and 5 bases at J; junction bases unmatched: 1. CDR3 nucleotides: TGTGCCAGCAGCTTGGCAGGGGGCGATCAGCCCCAGCATTTT. This encodes CASSLAGGDQPQHF.

This chain connects TRBV5-1 to TRBJ2-3; 7 bases are shared with TRBD1. This CDR3 contains 14 residues. Looked up from germline, CDR1 is SGHRS and CDR2 is YFSETQ. Germline trimming cut 6 bases from V and 6 bases from J; bases unmatched to any gene: 10. For the CDR3, the DNA is TGCGCCAGCACAAAAGACAGGGTCGGGGATACGCAGTATTTT. Residues: CASTKDRVGDTQYF.

The V gene is TRBV28, the J gene TRBJ2-5, with 7 bases lining up with TRBD2. In germline, CDR1 is MDHEN, CDR2 SYDVKM. V lost 4 bases, J lost 1 base, and 15 bases stayed unmatched. This CDR3 contains 18 residues. The CDR3 loop is CASSSPGLGTPFQETQYF. CDR3 DNA: TGTGCCAGCAGTTCCCCAGGACTAGGGACCCCCTTCCAAGAGACCCAGTACTTC.

Of note for this clone: In the same sample, other DNA sequences code for this CDR3. The chain couples TRBV10-2 to TRBJ2-1; 8 bases align to TRBD2. V lost 4 bases to trimming and J lost 4 bases; unmatched junction nucleotides: 3. The CDR3 has 14 residues. Looked up from germline, CDR1 is WSHSY and CDR2 is SAAADI. The CDR3 DNA reads as TGCGCCAGCAGTGGAACTAGCGGATACAATGAGCAGTTCTTC. Residues: CASSGTSGYNEQFF.

Note on this clone: Additional DNA sequences in this sample encode the identical CDR3. V usage is TRBV7-2 and J usage is TRBJ2-2; D gene uncertain. This CDR3 comprises 12 residues. V lost 3 bases, J lost 3 bases, and 2 bases lay in between. Germline CDR1 is SGHTA and CDR2 is FQGNSA. The DNA of the CDR3 is TGTGCCAGCAGCTTCTACACCGGGGAGCTGTTTTTT. This codes for CASSFYTGELFF.

A remark on this clone: Other DNA sequences in this sample translate to the same CDR3. This chain links TRBV18 with TRBJ1-5, with 9 bases that match TRBD1. This CDR3 has 16 amino acids. V shed 3 bases, J shed 1 base, and the junction held 4 bases outside the gene matches. Germline CDR1 and CDR2: KGHSH and LQKENI. CDR3 bases: TGTGCCAGCTCACCCGCCGGGACAGGGAGCAATCAGCCCCAGCATTTT. This codes for CASSPAGTGSNQPQHF.

About this clone: Other nucleotide sequences in the sample specify the same CDR3. The chain couples TRBV6-6 to TRBJ2-5; either TRBD1 or TRBD2 may fit D (5 bases each). V gave up 0 bases and J gave up 1 base, with 9 bases separating them. The CDR3 runs 15 residues. The germline V gene encodes CDR1 MNHNY and CDR2 SVGAGI (reference sequence). CDR3: CASSYSRGGQETQYF. The CDR3 region has the DNA TGTGCCAGCAGTTACTCCCGGGGCGGCCAAGAGACCCAGTACTTC.

This chain joins TRBV27 and TRBJ2-5; possible D gene TRBD2, 5 bases. V lost 6 bases, J lost 7 bases, and 15 bases lay in between. This CDR3 spans 13 amino acids. Germline CDR1 is MNHEY and CDR2 is SMNVEV (reference sequence). As DNA, the CDR3 is TGTGCCAGCAGGGTCGGGAACAAGGGGACCCAGTACTTC. Its translation: CASRVGNKGTQYF.

The V and J genes are TRBV10-3 and TRBJ1-5, with D hard to call. Germline V gene data show CDR1 as ENHRY and CDR2 as SYGVKD. Trimming pared 0 bases from V and 1 base from J, leaving 7 bases between. The CDR3 is made up of 15 amino acids. The CDR3 nucleotides read TGTGCCATCAGTGAGTCGAAGGGAAGCAATCAGCCCCAGCATTTT. Translation: CAISESKGSNQPQHF.

The rearrangement uses TRBV11-3 and TRBJ2-2; D unclear. CDR3 length: 12 amino acids. Germline-derived CDR1 and CDR2 are SGHNT and YENEEA. V was shortened by 5 bases and J by 7 bases, with 8 bases between the two germline ends. As DNA, the CDR3 is TGTGCCAGCAGCCCCGAAGGCGGGGAGCTGTTTTTT. Translation: CASSPEGGELFF.

The CDR3 loop is CASSSRRATSTGELFF. The DNA of the CDR3 is TGTGCCAGCAGCTCGAGACGGGCCACGAGCACCGGGGAGCTGTTTTTT. The V and J genes are TRBV7-2 and TRBJ2-2; D unclear. CDR3 length: 16 residues. Germline-derived CDR1 and CDR2 are SGHTA and FQGNSA. V was pared by 4 bases and J by 4 bases, with 16 bases between.

This clone came up once. The chain is built from TRBV9 and TRBJ1-4; D is unresolved. The germline V and J ends were trimmed by 0 bases and 8 bases, with 8 bases remaining between them. The CDR3 contains 13 residues. CDR1 SGDLS and CDR2 YYNGEE come from the germline V gene. CDR3 loop: CASSVGRKEKLFF. The CDR3 region has the DNA TGTGCCAGCAGCGTAGGAAGGAAGGAAAAACTGTTTTTT. Supplemented by reference TRBV9 and TRBJ1-4, the full variable domain reads DSGVTQTPKHLITATGQRVTLRCSPRSGDLSVYWYQQSLDQGLQFLIQYYNGEERAKGNILERFSAQQFPDLHSELNLSSLELGDSALYFCASSVGRKEKLFFGSGTQLSVL.

The sample holds one count of this clone. The gene calls are TRBV5-1 and TRBJ2-7, with 7 bases matching TRBD2. This CDR3 has 16 amino acids. Germline loops: CDR1 SGHRS, CDR2 YFSETQ. The V and J ends lost 4 bases and 2 bases, in that order; junction bases with no gene match: 12. For the CDR3, the DNA is TGCGCCAGCAGCCCCACGGGGAGCGGGATGGCCTACGAGCAGTACTTC. Protein product: CASSPTGSGMAYEQYF.

The rearrangement joins TRBV7-2 to TRBJ2-2; 11 bases are a match to TRBD1. V gave up 3 bases and J gave up 13 bases; unmatched junction bases: 10. This CDR3 is 15 amino acids long. The germline CDR1 and CDR2 sequences are SGHTA and FQGNSA. CDR3 DNA: TGTGCCAGCAGCTTTTTACCGGGACAGGGGGTTAGGCTGTTTTTT. Translated, it gives CASSFLPGQGVRLFF.

This clone was detected only once. The chain employs TRBV11-2 and TRBJ2-2; tentative D call: TRBD2 (6 bases). V was trimmed by 4 bases and J by 8 bases, leaving 17 bases between them. The CDR3 loop spans 15 amino acids. The germline gives CDR1 SGHAT, CDR2 FQNNGV. The CDR3 reads CASSYLSGGRGELFF. The CDR3 DNA reads as TGTGCCAGCAGCTATCTTTCGGGTGGGAGGGGGGAGCTGTTTTTT.

The V call is TRBV7-9, the J call TRBJ2-1, with D possibly TRBD2 on 5 matching bases. Germline loops: CDR1 SEHNR, CDR2 FQNEAQ (reference sequence). Trimming removed 5 bases at V and 0 bases at J, with 17 bases between. The length of the CDR3 is 17 residues. The CDR3 nucleotides are TGTGCCAGCAGCATTAAGGAGCGGTCAAGCTCCTACAATGAGCAGTTCTTC. The encoded protein is CASSIKERSSSYNEQFF.

This clone was recorded once. The V gene is TRBV27, the J gene TRBJ2-3; 10 bases line up with TRBD1. V dropped 5 bases and J dropped 2; count of bases not matched to a gene: 13. The CDR3 totals 18 residues. Germline V lookup: CDR1 MNHEY, CDR2 SMNVEV (reference sequence). The CDR3 loop reads CASSLSSGTGELTDTQYF. CDR3 nucleotide sequence: TGTGCCAGCAGTCTTTCTTCCGGGACAGGGGAACTCACAGATACGCAGTATTTT.

The chain couples TRBV5-6 to TRBJ1-4; D unclear. The CDR3 is 15 amino acids. The V and J ends lost 1 base and 7 bases respectively, with 14 bases between them. Germline lookup yields CDR1 SGHDT and CDR2 YYEEEE. CDR3 coding DNA: TGTGCCAGCAGCTTGCTCACGGGTTTCGGTGAAAAACTGTTTTTT. Protein sequence: CASSLLTGFGEKLFF.

J is TRBJ2-7 and V is TRBV21-1; TRBD1 was called by the table and not checked on the DNA. TRBV21-1 is noted as a pseudogene. This CDR3 spans 15 amino acids. Here the CDR3 reads CASSKWGTESYEQYF. The CDR3 DNA reads as TGTGCCAGCAGCAAATGGGGGACAGAATCCTACGAGCAGTACTTC.

The rearrangement links TRBV4-2 to TRBJ2-1; TRBD2 aligns across 7 bases. The length of the CDR3 is 17 residues. Unmatched junction bases numbered 9, after V lost 1 base and J lost 3 bases. Germline V gene data show CDR1 as LGHNA and CDR2 as YNFKEQ. The CDR3 nucleotides read TGTGCCAGCAGCCAAGTCGGGTTGGGCGGGAGCTACAATGAGCAGTTCTTC. Translating gives CASSQVGLGGSYNEQFF.

The V and J genes are TRBV25-1 and TRBJ1-3; D is undetermined. V lost 3 bases to trimming and J lost 0 bases, with 6 bases between them. Germline lookup yields CDR1 MGHDK and CDR2 SYGVNS. This CDR3 is built from 14 residues. The CDR3 region is CASSDSFSGNTIYF. CDR3 DNA sequence: TGTGCCAGCAGTGATTCTTTCTCTGGAAACACCATATATTTT.